This TCR beta chain was identified during a study of cytomegalovirus exposure and HLA in healthy donors. Overall study: The approximately 130 validation repertoires were reported in a later analysis to have been generated on the same platform as the roughly 680 first-cohort repertoires.

Study outcomes and limitations: There were around 160 TCR beta chains listed as cytomegalovirus-associated.

Details on this clone: The antigen remains undetermined.

Produced via immunoSEQ multiplex PCR; TCRdb's table is partial and in-frame only. The table records 100,000 to 150,000 clones, approximately 92% of them present only once. The germline V and J ends were trimmed by 5 bases and 3 bases, with 10 bases remaining between them. The CDR3 covers 13 residues. The germline CDR1 and CDR2 sequences are SGHTA and FQGNSA. The chain is built from TRBV7-2 and TRBJ1-1, with D maybe TRBD1 (5 bases). The receptor's source is a woman aged 18-29 years in good health and CMV-seronegative. Sequencing was performed on PBMCs. In DNA, the CDR3 is TGTGCCAGCAGCCAAGACAGATACACTGAAGCTTTCTTT. This codes for CASSQDRYTEAFF.